The 32 T cell receptor beta chains reported below all come from one sample, sequenced in a study of T cell responses to AZD1222 COVID-19 vaccine. Here immunoSEQ multiplex PCR was the method, and the copy in TCRdb shows in-frame clones only, minus some. The profile shows about 99,000 clones, 85% to 95% of them singletons. The specimen comprised peripheral blood, sampled on day 0 of AZD1222 vaccination. Receptors were obtained from an adult in good health.

The chain employs TRBV6-5 and TRBJ2-5; D assignment may be TRBD1 or TRBD2 (6 bases each). The CDR3 is 13 amino acids. Trimming left V 8 bases short and J 5 bases short, with 15 bases between. Germline V CDR1 and CDR2: MNHEY, SVGAGI. The CDR3 loop is CASSSWRGETQYF. CDR3 in DNA: TGTGCCAGCTCCTCGTGGAGGGGGGAGACCCAGTACTTC.

CDR3: CASSFSEQHYEQYF. CDR3 coding DNA: TGTGCCAGCAGTTTTAGTGAACAGCACTACGAGCAGTACTTC. The rearrangement links TRBV27 to TRBJ2-7; D is undetermined. V shed 3 bases and J shed 3 bases, with 12 bases lying between them. Germline V gives CDR1 MNHEY, CDR2 SMNVEV (reference sequence). The CDR3 has 14 amino acids.

The chain has TRBV3-1 (or the pseudogene TRBV3-2) and TRBJ2-2, with TRBD1 matching 11 bases. The V and J ends lost 1 base and 6 bases, in that order; junction bases with no gene match: 4. The length of the CDR3 is 16 residues. Per germline, CDR1 LGHDT and CDR2 YNNKEL (reference sequence). The CDR3 sequence is CASSQGTGGASGELFF. The CDR3 region has the DNA TGTGCCAGCAGCCAAGGGACAGGGGGCGCGTCCGGGGAGCTGTTTTTT.

This chain connects TRBV29-1 to TRBJ2-7; D is ambiguous. The CDR3 consists of 14 residues. V was trimmed by 1 base and J by 4 bases, leaving 14 bases between them. The germline CDR1 and CDR2 sequences are SQVTM and ANQGSEA. The CDR3 DNA sequence: TGCAGCGTTGAAGGCTTAGGGCGCAATTACGAGCAGTACTTC. Protein sequence: CSVEGLGRNYEQYF.

V is TRBV19 and J is TRBJ1-2; possibly TRBD1 for D (6 bases). V dropped 7 bases and J dropped 4 bases, with 7 bases sitting between them. Germline V gene sequence: CDR1 LNHDA, CDR2 SQIVND (reference sequence). The CDR3 is made up of 11 amino acids. The CDR3 loop is CASTGVYGYTF. For the CDR3, the DNA is TGTGCCAGTACAGGGGTCTATGGCTACACCTTC.

The chain has TRBV19 and TRBJ2-2; possibly TRBD1 for D (6 bases). The germline V and J ends were trimmed by 4 bases and 5 bases, with 20 bases remaining between them. Germline values: CDR1 LNHDA, CDR2 SQIVND (reference sequence). The CDR3 is made up of 17 amino acids. The CDR3 spells CASSRHQIQGLTGELFF. The CDR3 DNA reads TGTGCCAGTAGTAGACACCAAATCCAGGGGCTTACCGGGGAGCTGTTTTTT. The whole variable domain, filled in from reference TRBV19 and TRBJ2-2, reads DGGITQSPKYLFRKEGQNVTLSCEQNLNHDAMYWYRQDPGQGLRLIYYSQIVNDFQKGDIAEGYSVSREKKESFPLTVTSAQKNPTAFYLCASSRHQIQGLTGELFFGEGSRLTVL.

The J gene is TRBJ1-5, the V gene TRBV30; 8 bases are shared with TRBD1. In germline, CDR1 is GTSNPN, CDR2 SVGIG (reference sequence). The CDR3 consists of 15 residues. The V and J ends lost 3 bases and 2 bases, in that order; junction bases with no gene match: 6. The CDR3 region has the DNA TGTGCCTGGAGGAAACAGGGGGAAGGCAATCAGCCCCAGCATTTT. Its translation is CAWRKQGEGNQPQHF.

The chain recombines TRBV5-4 with TRBJ2-1, with D possibly being TRBD1 or TRBD2 (5 bases each). There are 17 residues in the CDR3. Per germline, CDR1 SGHNT and CDR2 YYREEE (reference sequence). V gave up 1 base and J gave up 1 base, with 15 bases separating them. DNA for the CDR3: TGTGCCAGCAGCTTGCAGGGCTTGAGAGGGTCCTACAATGAGCAGTTCTTC. Protein product: CASSLQGLRGSYNEQFF.

The chain is built from TRBV5-1 and TRBJ1-2, with D uncertain. This CDR3 comprises 16 residues. The germline V and J ends were trimmed by 3 bases and 4 bases, with 19 bases remaining between them. Germline loops: CDR1 SGHRS, CDR2 YFSETQ. For the CDR3, the DNA is TGCGCCAGCAGCTCAAACCATAACGACGATTTCTATGGCTACACCTTC. It specifies CASSSNHNDDFYGYTF.

This clone is medium-sized. The J gene is TRBJ1-4, the V gene TRBV5-6; TRBD1 might be the D (6 bases). The CDR3 runs 15 residues. Germline V lookup: CDR1 SGHDT, CDR2 YYEEEE. V shed 4 bases and J shed 3 bases, with 13 bases lying between them. CDR3 in amino acids: CASSARGLANEKLFF. CDR3 nucleotides: TGTGCCAGCAGCGCCAGGGGTCTCGCTAATGAAAAACTGTTTTTT.

CDR3 protein: CASSTSGTGVYEQYF. In nucleotides, the CDR3 is TGTGCCAGTAGTACCTCCGGGACAGGGGTCTACGAGCAGTACTTC. The chain employs TRBV19 and TRBJ2-7; TRBD1 matches at 10 bases. The CDR3 has 15 residues. V lost 4 bases and J lost 3; bases outside the gene matches: 6. CDR1 and CDR2 from the germline V gene are LNHDA and SQIVND (reference sequence).

This clone was found once. V usage is TRBV28 and J usage is TRBJ2-7, with 9 bases identical to TRBD2. There are 16 residues in the CDR3. J was trimmed by 6 bases and V by 3 bases; bases with no gene match: 12. From germline, CDR1 is MDHEN and CDR2 SYDVKM. Written as DNA, the CDR3 is TGTGCCAGCAGTTTTGGGCGGGAGGGCCCTCGGGGCGAGCAGTACTTC. This codes for CASSFGREGPRGEQYF.

The chain has TRBV4-2 and TRBJ2-1; 8 bases are a match to TRBD2. CDR3 length: 16 residues. The germline gives CDR1 LGHNA, CDR2 YNFKEQ. The ends lost 1 base at V and 1 base at J; junction bases unmatched: 3. CDR3 sequence: CASSQGSGDSYNEQFF. CDR3 DNA: TGTGCCAGCAGCCAAGGTAGCGGGGATTCCTACAATGAGCAGTTCTTC.

Many counts were recorded for this clone. The V gene is TRBV28, the J gene TRBJ1-6, with D perhaps TRBD1 (6 bases). The CDR3 spans 15 residues. The V end was cut by 10 bases, the J end by 4 bases, with 17 bases between. Germline loops: CDR1 MDHEN, CDR2 SYDVKM. DNA for the CDR3: TGTGCCACCACTTCGACAGGACGGTATAATTCACCCCTCCACTTT. It specifies CATTSTGRYNSPLHF.

V is TRBV3-1 (or the pseudogene TRBV3-2) and J is TRBJ2-1; TRBD2 agrees at 10 bases. The V segment lost 6 bases and the J segment 3 bases; nucleotides outside the gene matches: 2. This CDR3 is built from 14 residues. Germline lookup yields CDR1 LGHDT and CDR2 YNNKEL (reference sequence). CDR3 nucleotide sequence: TGTGCCAGCAGTCGGACTAGCGGCTACAATGAGCAGTTCTTC. Amino acids: CASSRTSGYNEQFF.

The chain couples TRBV21-1 to TRBJ1-5; TRBD1 is the table's D call, not checked against the DNA. TRBV21-1 is a documented pseudogene. The CDR3 has 17 amino acids. CDR3 coding DNA: TGTGCCAGCAGCAAAGAAGGCGGACAGAAAGGTGGTCAGCCCCAGCATTTT. This encodes CASSKEGGQKGGQPQHF.

This clone was seen a handful of times. J is TRBJ1-4 and V is TRBV10-3; D is possibly TRBD1 (6 bases). With 6 bases removed from V and 6 bases from J, the gap between germline ends came to 11 bases. CDR1 and CDR2 (germline): ENHRY, SYGVKD. The CDR3 extends over 13 amino acids. The CDR3 reads CAIRDRIDEKLFF. The DNA of the CDR3 is TGTGCCATCAGGGACAGAATAGATGAAAAACTGTTTTTT.

The chain recombines TRBV28 with TRBJ2-7; D perhaps matches TRBD2 (5 bases). The length of the CDR3 is 14 residues. Germline V gene data show CDR1 as MDHEN and CDR2 as SYDVKM. V lost 4 bases and J lost 2, with 12 bases in between. The CDR3 reads CASSWGDSAYEQYF. Written as DNA, the CDR3 is TGTGCCAGCAGTTGGGGAGACTCAGCCTACGAGCAGTACTTC.

The chain uses TRBV7-9 and TRBJ2-6, with D uncertain. CDR3 length equals 16 residues. Germline V gene sequence: CDR1 SEHNR, CDR2 FQNEAQ (reference sequence). The V gene lost 0 bases and the J gene lost 2 bases, with 8 bases spanning the gap. In DNA, the CDR3 is TGTGCCAGCAGCTTAGCGGTGGGGACTGGGGCCAACGTCCTGACTTTC. It translates to CASSLAVGTGANVLTF.

The chain is built from TRBV27 and TRBJ1-1; D is uncertain. V lost 3 bases, J lost 1 base, and 9 bases lay in between. The length of the CDR3 is 14 residues. Germline CDR1 reads MNHEY; CDR2 reads SMNVEV (reference sequence). As DNA, the CDR3 is TGTGCCAGCAGTTTCGTGGCTGGGAACACTGAAGCTTTCTTT. This sequence encodes CASSFVAGNTEAFF.

This clone was seen just once. The chain recombines TRBV7-6 with TRBJ1-2; D is undetermined. The CDR3 is made up of 12 amino acids. V was pared by 8 bases and J by 5 bases, with 12 bases between. The germline V gene encodes CDR1 SGHVS and CDR2 FNYEAQ. CDR3 region: CASGDVNYGYTF. The CDR3 DNA follows: TGTGCCAGCGGTGATGTTAATTATGGCTACACCTTC.

This chain joins TRBV7-2 and TRBJ1-2, with D possibly being TRBD1 (6 bases). The ends were cut back, 0 bases at V and 6 bases at J, with 20 bases in the middle. Germline values: CDR1 SGHTA, CDR2 FQGNSA. This CDR3 is built from 17 residues. The CDR3 reads CASSLARPGGGYNGYTF. CDR3 DNA sequence: TGTGCCAGCAGCTTAGCTCGGCCGGGGGGGGGCTACAATGGCTACACCTTC.

This clone has more than one count but fewer than ten. This chain uses TRBV7-2 with TRBJ1-2; 7 nucleotides match TRBD1. The CDR3 length is 16 residues. The germline V gene has CDR1 SGHTA and CDR2 FQGNSA. Unmatched junction bases numbered 15, after V lost 6 bases and J lost 5 bases. CDR3 sequence: CASRPQGTRNLYGYTF. In DNA form, the CDR3 reads TGTGCCAGCAGACCACAGGGGACAAGAAACTTATATGGCTACACCTTC.

V gene TRBV19 combines with J gene TRBJ2-1; D is possibly TRBD1 or TRBD2 (7 bases each). CDR3 length: 14 residues. CDR1 is LNHDA, CDR2 SQIVND, per germline (reference sequence). V shed 8 bases and J shed 6 bases, with 17 bases lying between them. The DNA for the CDR3 is TGTGCCAGTGCGCCACAGGGGAGGGTCAATGAGCAGTTCTTC. It encodes CASAPQGRVNEQFF.

This chain uses TRBV10-1 with TRBJ2-5; 9 nucleotides align to TRBD1. The V gene's germline CDR1 is WNHNN and CDR2 SYGVQD (reference sequence). CDR3 length equals 16 residues. Trimming removed 4 bases from V and 4 bases from J; junction bases left unmatched: 10. Written as DNA, the CDR3 is TGCGCCAGCAGTGGGGCCGGACAGGGGACCTTAGAGACCCAGTACTTC. Translated, it gives CASSGAGQGTLETQYF.

V usage is TRBV10-2 and J usage is TRBJ1-2; TRBD1 agrees at 8 bases. The CDR3 has 13 residues. The V and J ends lost 6 bases and 4 bases, in that order; junction bases with no gene match: 4. Germline CDR1 WSHSY, CDR2 SAAADI. The CDR3 DNA follows: TGCGCCAGCAGAGATACAGGGGGCTATGGCTACACCTTC. This sequence encodes CASRDTGGYGYTF.

The chain combines TRBV11-2 with TRBJ2-1; 8 bases fit TRBD2. V lost 1 base, J lost 4 bases, and 3 bases stayed unmatched. This CDR3 has 15 amino acids. Germline values: CDR1 SGHAT, CDR2 FQNNGV. As DNA, the CDR3 is TGTGCCAGCAGCTTAGGAGCGGGGGCTTACAATGAGCAGTTCTTC. Translating gives CASSLGAGAYNEQFF.

The CDR3 region is CASSLARSSGANVLTF. In nucleotides, the CDR3 is TGTGCCAGCAGCTTAGCGAGAAGCTCTGGGGCCAACGTCCTGACTTTC. The chain carries TRBV7-8 and TRBJ2-6; D not resolved. The V end lost 0 bases, the J end lost 0 bases, and 6 bases lay between the germline ends. The CDR3 is 16 amino acids. CDR1 SGHVS and CDR2 FQNEAQ come from the germline V gene. Together with reference TRBV7-8 and TRBJ2-6, the CDR3 gives the full variable domain: GAGVSQSPRYKVAKRGQDVALRCDPISGHVSLFWYQQALGQGPEFLTYFQNEAQLDKSGLPSDRFFAERPEGSVSTLKIQRTQQEDSAVYLCASSLARSSGANVLTFGAGSRLTVL.

This rearrangement joins TRBV5-6 to TRBJ2-1; 9 nucleotides agree with TRBD2. The CDR3 is made up of 16 amino acids. Germline values: CDR1 SGHDT, CDR2 YYEEEE. J gave up 3 bases and V 2 bases, and 6 bases lay outside the gene matches. The DNA of the CDR3 is TGTGCCAGCAGCTTTCGTCGGACTAGCGTCTACAATGAGCAGTTCTTC. Its protein product is CASSFRRTSVYNEQFF. The full variable domain, its missing parts supplied by reference TRBV5-6 and TRBJ2-1, is DAGVTQSPTHLIKTRGQQVTLRCSPKSGHDTVSWYQQALGQGPQFIFQYYEEEERQRGNFPDRFSGHQFPNYSSELNVNALLLGDSALYLCASSFRRTSVYNEQFFGPGTRLTVL.

This clone was seen a few times. The rearrangement joins TRBV30 to TRBJ1-6; no reliable D call. The length of the CDR3 is 11 residues. Germline CDR1 and CDR2: GTSNPN and SVGIG (reference sequence). The CDR3 loop is CACGPNSPLHF. In nucleotides, the CDR3 is TGTGCTTGCGGGCCAAATTCACCCCTCCACTTT.

This rearrangement joins TRBV5-1 to TRBJ1-6; 8 bases match TRBD1. CDR3 length: 14 amino acids. The germline CDR1 and CDR2 sequences are SGHRS and YFSETQ. V lost 4 bases, J lost 9 bases, and 6 bases stayed unmatched. For the CDR3, the DNA is TGCGCCAGCAGCGGCCAGGGGGCTGGTTCACCCCTCCACTTT. Its translation is CASSGQGAGSPLHF. The whole variable domain, remainder taken from reference TRBV5-1 and TRBJ1-6, is KAGVTQTPRYLIKTRGQQVTLSCSPISGHRSVSWYQQTPGQGLQFLFEYFSETQRNKGNFPGRFSGRQFSNSRSEMNVSTLELGDSALYLCASSGQGAGSPLHFGNGTRLTVT.

V usage is TRBV4-1 and J usage is TRBJ1-1; D is unclear. The germline V and J ends were trimmed by 0 bases and 4 bases, with 12 bases remaining between them. This CDR3 spans 15 amino acids. CDR1 is MGHRA, CDR2 YSYEKL, per germline. The CDR3 spells CASSQDAGQFTEAFF. For the CDR3, the DNA is TGCGCCAGCAGCCAAGATGCGGGCCAGTTCACTGAAGCTTTCTTT.